One sample yielded the 27 T cell receptor beta chains listed below, sequenced in a study of cytomegalovirus exposure and HLA in healthy donors. 60 Vbeta and 13 Jbeta primers were used in PCR. TCRdb's copy holds only in-frame clones and misses some; the assay was immunoSEQ multiplex PCR. The data show about 140,000 clones, roughly four fifths seen once. What was sequenced was PBMCs. The receptors derive from a man aged 35 to 55 in good health and CMV-seropositive.

This chain uses TRBV14 with TRBJ2-2, with 8 bases lining up with TRBD1. The germline V gene encodes CDR1 SGHDN and CDR2 FVKESK. Trimming removed 1 base from V and 3 bases from J; junction bases left unmatched: 7. This CDR3 region has 17 residues. CDR3 in DNA: TGTGCCAGCAGCCAAGTGGTTGCAGGGGGCTACACCGGGGAGCTGTTTTTT. Amino acids: CASSQVVAGGYTGELFF.

The J gene is TRBJ1-2, the V gene TRBV9, with 9 bases lining up with TRBD1. Germline lookup yields CDR1 SGDLS and CDR2 YYNGEE. This CDR3 is built from 15 residues. Trimming at V came to 3 bases and at J to 8 bases, leaving 11 bases not matched to a gene. CDR3 coding DNA: TGTGCCAGCAGCGCCCTCACAGGGGGCCCGGACGGCTACACCTTC. As protein: CASSALTGGPDGYTF.

The rearrangement links TRBV9 to TRBJ1-1; 7 bases map to TRBD1. CDR1 and CDR2 from the germline V gene are SGDLS and YYNGEE. The CDR3 is made up of 17 amino acids. V lost 4 bases and J lost 3; bases outside the gene matches: 15. The chain's CDR3 is CASSSTLTGSGYTEAFF. Here the CDR3 DNA reads TGTGCCAGCAGCAGTACCCTGACAGGGTCCGGGTACACTGAAGCTTTCTTT.

This clone was seen more than once but under ten times. The chain employs TRBV7-9 and TRBJ2-5; a weak D match, TRBD1 (6 bases). Trimming cost V 5 bases and J 7 bases, with 17 bases left between them. This CDR3 is built from 14 residues. Germline CDR1 and CDR2: SEHNR and FQNEAQ (reference sequence). CDR3 nucleotide sequence: TGTGCCAGCAGCCATAACAGGGATATCGGGACCCAGTACTTC. Translating it yields CASSHNRDIGTQYF. Drawing the rest from reference TRBV7-9 and TRBJ2-5, the complete variable domain is DTGVSQNPRHKITKRGQNVTFRCDPISEHNRLYWYRQTLGQGPEFLTYFQNEAQLEKSRLLSDRFSAERPKGSFSTLEIQRTEQGDSAMYLCASSHNRDIGTQYFGPGTRLLVL.

V gene TRBV5-4 combines with J gene TRBJ1-2, with 9 positions matching TRBD1. Germline CDR1 reads SGHNT; CDR2 reads YYREEE (reference sequence). Trimming took 4 bases from V and 8 from J; bases not matched to a gene: 12. The CDR3 loop spans 15 amino acids. CDR3 sequence (DNA): TGTGCCAGCAGCGGGGGGGGGACAGGGATCAACGGCTACACCTTC. This sequence encodes CASSGGGTGINGYTF.

V is TRBV5-6 and J is TRBJ1-2; D unclear. Germline V gives CDR1 SGHDT, CDR2 YYEEEE. The CDR3 length is 13 residues. The V and J ends lost 0 bases and 8 bases respectively, with 11 bases between them. The CDR3 here is CASSLASLAGYTF. Here the CDR3 DNA reads TGTGCCAGCAGCTTGGCCTCTCTAGCGGGCTACACCTTC. Supplemented by reference TRBV5-6 and TRBJ1-2, the full variable domain reads DAGVTQSPTHLIKTRGQQVTLRCSPKSGHDTVSWYQQALGQGPQFIFQYYEEEERQRGNFPDRFSGHQFPNYSSELNVNALLLGDSALYLCASSLASLAGYTFGSGTRLTVV.

This clone has a single count. The chain has TRBV14 and TRBJ1-4, with 9 bases lining up with TRBD1. V dropped 4 bases and J dropped 0; count of bases not matched to a gene: 6. The germline CDR1 and CDR2 sequences are SGHDN and FVKESK. The CDR3 runs 17 residues. DNA of the CDR3: TGTGCCAGCAGCCTTCGGACAGGGGCTACAACTAATGAAAAACTGTTTTTT. It translates to CASSLRTGATTNEKLFF.

This chain uses TRBV9 with TRBJ1-6; D gene ambiguous. Trimming shortened V by 3 bases and J by 10 bases, and 11 bases separated the two germline ends. This CDR3 region has 13 residues. Germline assignment: CDR1 SGDLS and CDR2 YYNGEE. In DNA form, the CDR3 reads TGTGCCAGCAGCGGACAAGGAATCTCACCCCTCCACTTT. It translates to CASSGQGISPLHF.

The genes are TRBV5-1 and TRBJ2-5; possibly TRBD1 for D (5 bases). There are 16 residues in the CDR3. In germline, CDR1 is SGHRS, CDR2 YFSETQ. With 3 bases removed from V and 2 bases from J, the gap between germline ends came to 17 bases. CDR3: CASSWGLGPGQETQYF. The CDR3 nucleotides read TGCGCCAGCAGCTGGGGCTTGGGCCCGGGTCAAGAGACCCAGTACTTC.

The chain is built from TRBV19 and TRBJ1-5; D is perhaps TRBD1 (5 bases). In germline, CDR1 is LNHDA, CDR2 SQIVND (reference sequence). This CDR3 is 16 amino acids long. V was trimmed by 4 bases and J by 7 bases, leaving 20 bases between them. CDR3 loop: CASSNREGAVVQPQHF. DNA for the CDR3: TGTGCCAGTAGTAATCGTGAAGGGGCGGTCGTCCAGCCCCAGCATTTT.

The chain uses TRBV7-9 and TRBJ2-1, with no clear D. The ends were cut back, 1 base at V and 10 bases at J, with 8 bases in the middle. Germline lookup yields CDR1 SEHNR and CDR2 FQNEAQ (reference sequence). This CDR3 is built from 12 residues. For the CDR3, the DNA is TGTGCCAGCAGCTTAGAGGCGGTAGAGCAGTTCTTC. Its protein product is CASSLEAVEQFF. The entire variable domain, with the rest obtained from reference TRBV7-9 and TRBJ2-1, is as follows: DTGVSQNPRHKITKRGQNVTFRCDPISEHNRLYWYRQTLGQGPEFLTYFQNEAQLEKSRLLSDRFSAERPKGSFSTLEIQRTEQGDSAMYLCASSLEAVEQFFGPGTRLTVL.

V is TRBV2 and J is TRBJ1-1, with D perhaps TRBD1 (6 bases). Germline-derived CDR1 and CDR2 are SNHLY and FYNNEI. CDR3 length equals 12 residues. Trimming cost V 7 bases and J 12 bases, with 18 bases left between them. CDR3 residues: CASNPGDISPFF. DNA of the CDR3: TGTGCCAGCAACCCCGGGGACATCAGTCCTTTCTTT.

For this clone: The junction differs from germline at one of its ends, possibly a read error. V and J are TRBV5-1 and TRBJ1-1; 7 bases line up with TRBD1. Germline lookup yields CDR1 SGHRS and CDR2 YFSETQ. This CDR3 contains 13 residues. The CDR3: CASSPGQNTGAFF. CDR3 sequence (DNA): TGCGCCAGCAGTCCGGGACAGAACACTGGAGCTTTCTTT. The variable domain in full, with the rest retrieved from reference TRBV5-1 and TRBJ1-1, is KAGVTQTPRYLIKTRGQQVTLSCSPISGHRSVSWYQQTPGQGLQFLFEYFSETQRNKGNFPGRFSGRQFSNSRSEMNVSTLELGDSALYLCASSPGQNTGAFFGQGTRLTVV.

This chain joins TRBV7-9 and TRBJ1-2; D gene ambiguous. This CDR3 is 15 amino acids long. CDR1 is SEHNR, CDR2 FQNEAQ, per germline (reference sequence). V was pared by 2 bases and J by 9 bases, with 19 bases between. In DNA form, the CDR3 reads TGTGCCAGCAGCTTACTCGGCGGCTTACTTTCAAGCTACACCTTC. The encoded protein is CASSLLGGLLSSYTF. The complete variable domain, with remaining parts taken from reference TRBV7-9 and TRBJ1-2, reads DTGVSQNPRHKITKRGQNVTFRCDPISEHNRLYWYRQTLGQGPEFLTYFQNEAQLEKSRLLSDRFSAERPKGSFSTLEIQRTEQGDSAMYLCASSLLGGLLSSYTFGSGTRLTVV.

This clone has just a few counts. The chain employs TRBV6-4 and TRBJ2-5; the D gene is possibly TRBD2 (5 bases). Germline V gene data show CDR1 as MRHNA and CDR2 as SNTAGT. There are 13 residues in the CDR3. Trimming removed 3 bases at V and 7 bases at J, with 12 bases between. CDR3 in DNA: TGTGCCAGCAGTGAGGACGAGGCGGGGACCCAGTACTTC. This translates into CASSEDEAGTQYF.

The rearrangement links TRBV6-1 to TRBJ2-5; perhaps TRBD1 as D (7 bases). This CDR3 is built from 13 residues. The germline CDR1 and CDR2 sequences are MNHNS and SASEGT. V was pared by 8 bases and J by 2 bases, with 12 bases between. CDR3 region: CASGRDRQETQYF. The CDR3 DNA follows: TGTGCCAGCGGGCGGGACAGACAAGAGACCCAGTACTTC.

The V call is TRBV29-1, the J call TRBJ1-1; D call uncertain. V was shortened by 0 bases and J by 3 bases, with 8 bases between the two germline ends. CDR3 length: 13 residues. CDR1 and CDR2 from the germline V gene are SQVTM and ANQGSEA. The CDR3 DNA reads TGCAGCGTTGAAGAAGTGTCGGACACTGAAGCTTTCTTT. This sequence encodes CSVEEVSDTEAFF.

The V call is TRBV25-1, the J call TRBJ1-2; no reliable D call. With 0 bases removed from V and 6 bases from J, the gap between germline ends came to 11 bases. The CDR3 extends over 14 amino acids. The germline V gene has CDR1 MGHDK and CDR2 SYGVNS. CDR3 DNA: TGTGCCAGCAGTGAATATGGGCGTGGTGATGGCTACACCTTC. It specifies CASSEYGRGDGYTF.

This clone has a single count. The V call is TRBV30, the J call TRBJ2-3; D remains ambiguous. Trimming cost V 2 bases and J 0 bases, with 3 bases left between them. The CDR3 has 12 residues. From germline, CDR1 is GTSNPN and CDR2 SVGIG (reference sequence). The CDR3 bases are TGTGCCTGGAGTCCTAGCACAGATACGCAGTATTTT. Protein product: CAWSPSTDTQYF.

This clone has just one count. This chain links TRBV19 with TRBJ1-3; TRBD1 aligns across 8 bases. V shed 6 bases and J 3 bases; nucleotides not matched to a gene: 4. Per the germline V gene, CDR1 is LNHDA and CDR2 is SQIVND (reference sequence). The CDR3 runs 14 residues. The CDR3 sequence is CASSQGTGGNTIYF. The CDR3 DNA follows: TGTGCCAGTAGCCAAGGGACAGGTGGAAACACCATATATTTT. Filled out from reference TRBV19 and TRBJ1-3, the complete variable domain reads DGGITQSPKYLFRKEGQNVTLSCEQNLNHDAMYWYRQDPGQGLRLIYYSQIVNDFQKGDIAEGYSVSREKKESFPLTVTSAQKNPTAFYLCASSQGTGGNTIYFGEGSWLTVV.

This chain joins TRBV29-1 and TRBJ2-3, with 9 bases that match TRBD2. The J segment lost 0 bases and the V segment lost 8 bases, leaving 3 bases of the junction unmatched. Germline V CDR1 and CDR2: SQVTM, ANQGSEA. CDR3 length: 13 residues. CDR3 protein: CSKTSGSTDTQYF. CDR3 bases: TGCAGCAAAACTAGCGGGAGCACAGATACGCAGTATTTT.

The CDR3 bases are TGTGCCAGCTCCCCGGGACAAAAACAGCCCCAGCATTTT. Translated: CASSPGQKQPQHF. The V and J genes are TRBV18 and TRBJ1-5; D possibly corresponds to TRBD1 (6 bases). The CDR3 is made up of 13 amino acids. V lost 6 bases and J lost 7, with 13 bases in between. The germline V gene encodes CDR1 KGHSH and CDR2 LQKENI.

The chain combines TRBV6-1 with TRBJ1-2, with TRBD1 matching over 8 bases. The CDR3 is made up of 15 amino acids. The germline V gene has CDR1 MNHNS and CDR2 SASEGT. Trimming at V came to 2 bases and at J to 2 bases, leaving 4 bases not matched to a gene. CDR3 amino acids: CASSEWGTGNYGYTF. The CDR3 DNA follows: TGTGCCAGCAGTGAATGGGGGACAGGAAACTATGGCTACACCTTC.

The gene calls are TRBV20-1 and TRBJ2-7, with D possibly matching TRBD2 (5 bases). The V end lost 4 bases, the J end lost 7 bases, and 8 bases lay between the germline ends. Germline assignment: CDR1 DFQATT and CDR2 SNEGSKA (reference sequence). This CDR3 has 10 residues. This CDR3 reads CSATRGEQYF. The CDR3 region has the DNA TGCAGTGCTACCCGCGGGGAGCAGTACTTC.

The V call is TRBV6-1, the J call TRBJ1-1; a possible D gene is TRBD1 (6 bases). Germline CDR1 and CDR2: MNHNS and SASEGT. Trimming cost V 4 bases and J 1 base, with 22 bases left between them. The CDR3 is made up of 18 amino acids. CDR3 nucleotide sequence: TGTGCCAGCAGTGGGGGGTACGAGGGACACCTTCAGAACACTGAAGCTTTCTTT. This translates into CASSGGYEGHLQNTEAFF.

This rearrangement joins TRBV7-8 to TRBJ1-1, with D hard to call. Germline V CDR1 and CDR2: SGHVS, FQNEAQ. The V end was cut by 4 bases, the J end by 4 bases, with 10 bases between. The CDR3 spans 13 residues. The CDR3: CASSSILSTEAFF. Written as DNA, the CDR3 is TGTGCCAGCAGCTCAATTTTGTCCACTGAAGCTTTCTTT.

The chain carries TRBV27 and TRBJ2-7, with a tentative D call TRBD1 (6 bases). The CDR3 has 12 residues. The germline V and J ends were trimmed by 6 bases and 6 bases, with 12 bases remaining between them. Germline CDR1 is MNHEY and CDR2 is SMNVEV (reference sequence). CDR3 amino acids: CASRIKGGEQYF. Written as DNA, the CDR3 is TGTGCCAGCAGAATTAAAGGGGGCGAGCAGTACTTC.